The rows below give T cell receptor beta chains drawn from one sample of a study of T cell responses to AZD1222 COVID-19 vaccine. Clones were sequenced by immunoSEQ multiplex PCR, and TCRdb holds only the in-frame ones, with some missing. The sample shows 160,000 or so clones, roughly 90% of them seen only once. Sequencing was performed on peripheral blood, taken 28 days after the second AZD1222 dose. Receptors were obtained from an adult who received the AZD1222 COVID-19 vaccine. CDR3s include the opening cysteine and the closing phenylalanine or tryptophan. The D gene is left open where the match is weak. The size entry is marked missing in some rows and otherwise reads once, few, many or a size class.

15	TRBV3-1/TRBV3-2	TRBD1	.	TRBJ2-7	TGTGCCAGCAGCTCACCCGGACAGGGGGCGTTCGAGCAGTACTTC	CASSSPGQGAFEQYF
13	TRBV2	TRBD2	.	TRBJ2-5	TGTGCCATCCTCCCGGGGAGGGGTGAGACCCAGTACTTC	CAILPGRGETQYF
15	TRBV27	.	.	TRBJ1-1	TGTGCCAGCAGTTTCGGGAGGGAACGGAACACTGAAGCTTTCTTT	CASSFGRERNTEAFF
14	TRBV27	.	.	TRBJ1-5	TGTGCCAGCAGTTTCCGACAGAGTAATCAGCCCCAGCATTTT	CASSFRQSNQPQHF
15	TRBV27	.	.	TRBJ1-5	TGTGCCAGCAGTATGTCTACGTATAGCAATCAGCCCCAGCATTTT	CASSMSTYSNQPQHF
14	TRBV19	.	.	TRBJ2-7	TGTGCCAGTAGTATCGGGAGATCCTCCTACGAGCAGTACTTC	CASSIGRSSYEQYF
16	TRBV7-2	TRBD2	.	TRBJ2-7	TGTGCCAGCAGCTTTGGGACCAAGCGGGGATCCTACGAGCAGTACTTC	CASSFGTKRGSYEQYF
15	TRBV7-8	.	.	TRBJ2-7	TGTGCCAGCAGCTTAGGGCCGAGTCAACCGGGGGAGCAGTACTTC	CASSLGPSQPGEQYF
15	TRBV7-9	.	.	TRBJ1-1	TGTGCCAGCAGCTTATACGGGACTACCTCTAATGAAGCTTTCTTT	CASSLYGTTSNEAFF
13	TRBV4-1	.	once	TRBJ1-5	TGCGCCAGCAGCCAAGATAGAGTGGGGAAGATTGGATTT	CASSQDRVGKIGF
16	TRBV4-2	.	.	TRBJ1-6	TGTGCCAGCAGCCAAGGGGGGAGCTCCTATAATTCACCCCTCCACTTT	CASSQGGSSYNSPLHF
12	TRBV6-6	.	.	TRBJ2-7	TGTGCCAGCATTCGACCTACCGGCGAGCAGTACTTC	CASIRPTGEQYF
16	TRBV5-1	.	.	TRBJ2-2	TGCGCCAGCAGCTTGTTGGGCAGGGGGAACACCGGGGAGCTGTTTTTT	CASSLLGRGNTGELFF
12	TRBV12-3/TRBV12-4	.	.	TRBJ1-1	TGTGCCAGCAGTTATTCGGGGACTGAAGCTTTCTTT	CASSYSGTEAFF
14	TRBV5-6	TRBD1	.	TRBJ1-1	TGTGCCAGCAGCCTTCGGACAGGGAACACTGAAGCTTTCTTT	CASSLRTGNTEAFF
11	TRBV6-6	.	.	TRBJ1-1	TGTGCCAGCAGTTTTGTAACTGAAGCTTTCTTT	CASSFVTEAFF
14	TRBV28	TRBD1	.	TRBJ1-2	TGTGCCAGCAGTCCCGGGACAGGGTTCTATGGCTACACCTTC	CASSPGTGFYGYTF
15	TRBV5-4	TRBD1	.	TRBJ1-2	TGTGCCAGCAGCCCGGACAGGGGGCGGAACTATGGCTACACCTTC	CASSPDRGRNYGYTF
16	TRBV14	TRBD2	.	TRBJ2-2	TGTGCCAGCAGCCAAGATATCGCGGGGGTTACCGGGGAGCTGTTTTTT	CASSQDIAGVTGELFF
13	TRBV12-3/TRBV12-4	.	.	TRBJ1-2	TGTGCCAGCAGTTTTGTAAGGGGAACTGATACTACCTTC	CASSFVRGTDTTF
14	TRBV7-3	.	.	TRBJ1-3	TGTGCCAGCAGCGCAGGGTCCTCTGGAAACACCATATATTTT	CASSAGSSGNTIYF